A single T cell receptor (beta chain) is shown here with its context. This may come from a read error, since a much larger clone is one base off. The data were obtained in a study of tumor and adjacent non-tumor tissue in lung cancer. This sample's RNA came from whole unsorted tissue. Distant lung tissue was collected more than 3 cm away from the tumor edge. Three rounds of nested PCR, following a modified ARM-PCR protocol, produced the TCRbeta library. MiXCR, run by TCRdb on the multiplex PCR reads, gives a single entry per CDR3 protein. The table includes about 50,000 distinct CDR3 sequences, just under 75% detected once. Trimming took off 1 base at V and 0 bases at J, with 13 bases between the two ends. Germline V gene lookup returns CDR1 MDHEN and CDR2 SYDVKM. The CDR3 length is 16 residues.

The sequenced sample consisted of distant non-tumor lung tissue. This clonotype was sampled from a woman in her sixties or seventies with non-small cell lung cancer. V gene TRBV28 combines with J gene TRBJ2-7; D might be TRBD2 (5 bases). The CDR3 nucleotides read TGTGCCAGCAGTTTATCACTAGTGACCCTCTCCTACGAGCAGTACTTC. It specifies CASSLSLVTLSYEQYF.